The rows below give T cell receptor beta chains drawn from one sample of a study of blood T cell repertoires in COVID-19. Sequencing was performed with immunoSEQ multiplex PCR; in TCRdb, only in-frame clones are kept and a portion is missing. This sample carries 200,000 to 250,000 clones, just under 90% of them seen once, and the ten largest clones take under 3.5%. Sequenced sample: peripheral blood. All receptors derive from a young man with COVID-19, enrolled during active disease. CDR3s include the opening cysteine and the closing phenylalanine or tryptophan. The order of the fields is clone size, V gene, J gene, D gene, CDR3 protein, CDR3 DNA. A D gene is named only where the DNA matches it firmly. A clone size is listed for some rows: how often the clone was seen (once, few, many), or a class if it is expanded.

once	TRBV7-2	TRBJ1-5	TRBD1	CASSTQGGQPQHF	TGTGCCAGCAGCACTCAGGGGGGTCAGCCCCAGCATTTT
once	TRBV2	TRBJ1-2	.	CASSETVGGMNYGYTF	TGTGCCAGCAGTGAAACGGTCGGGGGAATGAACTATGGCTACACCTTC
.	TRBV7-2	TRBJ2-7	.	CASSPSNYEQYF	TGTGCCAGCAGCCCCAGTAACTACGAGCAGTACTTC
.	TRBV5-1	TRBJ2-1	TRBD2	CASSELAGGNNEQFF	TGCGCCAGCAGCGAGCTAGCGGGAGGGAACAATGAGCAGTTCTTC
.	TRBV24-1	TRBJ1-5	TRBD1	CATSDAGQGNQPQHF	TGTGCCACCAGTGATGCGGGACAGGGGAATCAGCCCCAGCATTTT
.	TRBV7-9	TRBJ1-2	.	CASSLKSMTVF	TGTGCCAGCAGCTTAAAATCGATGACAGTCTTC
.	TRBV11-2	TRBJ1-1	TRBD1	CASSLEQGVGEAFF	TGTGCCAGCAGCTTAGAACAGGGGGTAGGTGAAGCTTTCTTT
.	TRBV5-1	TRBJ1-4	TRBD1	CASSFQGAGGEKLFF	TGCGCCAGCAGCTTTCAGGGGGCAGGTGGTGAAAAACTGTTTTTT
.	TRBV9	TRBJ2-7	.	CASSAGSGSYEQYF	TGTGCCAGCAGCGCAGGATCAGGCTCCTACGAGCAGTACTTC
.	TRBV4-2	TRBJ2-1	.	CASSGNLQASSYNEQFF	TGTGCCAGCAGCGGAAACTTACAGGCGAGCTCCTACAATGAGCAGTTCTTC
.	TRBV5-1	TRBJ1-1	TRBD1	CASSLGGQGMNTEAFF	TGCGCCAGCAGCTTGGGGGGACAGGGGATGAACACTGAAGCTTTCTTT
.	TRBV28	TRBJ1-2	.	CASSLRQLYGYTF	TGTGCCAGCAGTTTGCGACAGCTCTATGGCTACACCTTC
few	TRBV4-3	TRBJ1-4	.	CASSQGGTNLEKLFF	TGCGCCAGCAGCCAAGGCGGGACTAATCTCGAAAAACTGTTTTTT
.	TRBV11-2	TRBJ2-5	TRBD1	CASSLQGYQETQYF	TGTGCCAGCAGCCTACAGGGGTACCAAGAGACCCAGTACTTC
.	TRBV7-9	TRBJ2-7	.	CASSSGTYEQYF	TGTGCCAGCAGCTCCGGGACCTACGAGCAGTACTTC
.	TRBV10-3	TRBJ2-5	.	CAISDLGSGTQYF	TGTGCCATCAGTGATTTGGGAAGCGGGACCCAGTACTTC
.	TRBV24-1	TRBJ1-2	TRBD1	CATSDWGQDLGYTF	TGTGCCACCAGTGATTGGGGACAGGATCTCGGCTACACCTTC
once	TRBV27	TRBJ1-2	.	CASSLGPFNGYTF	TGTGCCAGCAGTTTAGGGCCCTTTAATGGCTACACCTTC
.	TRBV11-2	TRBJ2-2	TRBD2	CASSLGWGSSGRTTGELFF	TGTGCCAGCAGCTTAGGATGGGGGTCTAGCGGGAGGACCACCGGGGAGCTGTTTTTT
.	TRBV4-3	TRBJ1-2	.	CASSQERWQGDGYTF	TGCGCCAGCAGCCAAGAGCGGTGGCAGGGTGATGGCTACACCTTC
few	TRBV7-3	TRBJ2-1	TRBD2	CASSPRLATSNEQFF	TGTGCCAGCAGCCCACGACTAGCCACTAGCAATGAGCAGTTCTTC
few	TRBV19	TRBJ2-2	TRBD1	CASSITGATGELFF	TGTGCCAGTAGTATCACAGGGGCGACCGGGGAGCTGTTTTTT
.	TRBV11-3	TRBJ2-6	.	CASSSDRPGARASGANVLTF	TGTGCCAGCAGCTCCGACCGACCAGGGGCTCGGGCCTCTGGGGCCAACGTCCTGACTTTC
once	TRBV6-2/TRBV6-3	TRBJ1-1	.	CASSQQVNTEAFF	TGTGCCAGCAGTCAACAGGTGAACACTGAAGCTTTCTTT
.	TRBV19	TRBJ1-1	TRBD1	CASSATGGVNTEAFF	TGTGCCAGTAGTGCAACAGGGGGGGTGAACACTGAAGCTTTCTTT
.	TRBV9	TRBJ1-2	TRBD1	CASSVASGTGANYGYTF	TGTGCCAGCAGCGTAGCCTCGGGGACAGGGGCTAACTATGGCTACACCTTC
.	TRBV27	TRBJ2-1	TRBD2	CASSTRLAVLRKQFF	TGTGCCAGCAGTACACGACTAGCGGTCCTACGGAAGCAGTTCTTC
.	TRBV7-8	TRBJ1-2	TRBD1	CASSSQGQGRLYGYTF	TGTGCCAGCAGCTCACAAGGACAGGGGAGGCTTTATGGCTACACCTTC
few	TRBV18	TRBJ2-1	.	CASSPPHGSTEQFF	TGTGCCAGCTCACCACCCCACGGGAGCACTGAGCAGTTCTTC
.	TRBV25-1	TRBJ2-5	TRBD2	CASSVRRLAGEETQYF	TGTGCCAGCAGTGTTAGGCGACTAGCGGGAGAAGAGACCCAGTACTTC
.	TRBV6-1	TRBJ2-7	.	CASSAGLGVQGRYEQYF	TGTGCCAGCAGTGCTGGCCTCGGGGTACAGGGGAGGTACGAGCAGTACTTC
.	TRBV28	TRBJ1-2	TRBD1	CASSTGTGAQYGYTF	TGTGCCAGCAGCACCGGGACAGGGGCGCAATATGGCTACACCTTC
.	TRBV18	TRBJ1-1	TRBD1	CASSPPGGYLNTEAFF	TGTGCCAGCTCACCCCCAGGGGGCTATTTGAACACTGAAGCTTTCTTT
.	TRBV6-5	TRBJ2-1	TRBD2	CASSSPSGGGNEQFF	TGTGCCAGCAGTTCTCCGAGCGGGGGCGGAAATGAGCAGTTCTTC
few	TRBV11-2	TRBJ1-5	.	CASSLNGGFDQPQHF	TGTGCCAGCAGCTTAAACGGGGGATTCGATCAGCCCCAGCATTTT
.	TRBV28	TRBJ1-1	.	CASLFSNTEAFF	TGTGCCAGTTTGTTCTCGAACACTGAAGCTTTCTTT
.	TRBV14	TRBJ2-1	TRBD2	CASSHESGRASQFF	TGTGCCAGCAGCCATGAAAGCGGGAGGGCCTCTCAGTTCTTC
.	TRBV2	TRBJ2-7	.	CASSRGWGGGNEQYF	TGTGCCAGCAGTAGAGGATGGGGGGGCGGAAACGAGCAGTACTTC
once	TRBV18	TRBJ2-1	.	CASSPEVGGAGSYNEQFF	TGTGCCAGCTCACCCGAAGTGGGCGGGGCAGGCTCCTACAATGAGCAGTTCTTC
.	TRBV4-1	TRBJ1-2	TRBD1	CASSQPRDRSYGYTF	TGCGCCAGCAGCCAACCCCGGGACAGATCCTATGGCTACACCTTC
.	TRBV28	TRBJ2-7	TRBD1	CASSLLGDREYEQYF	TGTGCCAGCAGTTTATTAGGGGACAGGGAGTACGAGCAGTACTTC
.	TRBV5-6	TRBJ2-7	.	CASSLEPGTYEQYF	TGTGCCAGCAGCTTGGAGCCGGGAACCTACGAGCAGTACTTC
.	TRBV12-2	TRBJ1-1	.	CASRPPARTGRSIETEAFF	TGTGCAAGTCGCCCCCCGGCCCGGACAGGGAGGAGTATAGAAACTGAAGCTTTCTTT
once	TRBV4-1	TRBJ1-1	TRBD1	CASSQDPGGGTEAFF	TGCGCCAGCAGCCAAGATCCAGGGGGTGGGACTGAAGCTTTCTTT
.	TRBV7-9	TRBJ1-1	TRBD1	CASSTGDRRNTEAFF	TGTGCCAGCAGCACCGGGGACAGGCGGAACACTGAAGCTTTCTTT
.	TRBV9	TRBJ2-3	TRBD1	CASSVSPDRTTDTQYF	TGTGCCAGCAGCGTTAGCCCGGACAGGACCACAGATACGCAGTATTTT
once	TRBV5-4	TRBJ2-7	TRBD2	CASSPGLAYEQYF	TGTGCCAGCAGCCCCGGACTAGCCTACGAGCAGTACTTC
.	TRBV28	TRBJ2-7	TRBD2	CASSIRDYSYEQYF	TGTGCCAGCAGTATCCGGGACTACTCCTACGAGCAGTACTTC
.	TRBV4-3	TRBJ2-3	.	CASSQDWEVLRTQYF	TGCGCCAGCAGCCAAGACTGGGAGGTCCTAAGGACGCAGTATTTT
.	TRBV7-9	TRBJ1-5	.	CASSRTLNQPQHF	TGTGCCAGCAGCCGGACACTCAATCAGCCCCAGCATTTT
.	TRBV6-5	TRBJ1-2	TRBD1	CASTRPGQDYGYTF	TGTGCCAGCACCCGACCGGGACAGGACTATGGCTACACCTTC
.	TRBV12-3/TRBV12-4	TRBJ1-5	TRBD1	CASSYTGDQPQHF	TGTGCCAGCAGTTACACAGGGGATCAGCCCCAGCATTTT
.	TRBV7-3	TRBJ2-7	TRBD2	CASSPGGGRAYEQYF	TGTGCCAGCAGCCCCGGGGGCGGGAGGGCCTACGAGCAGTACTTC
.	TRBV7-9	TRBJ1-1	TRBD1	CASSPLVQGRTEAFF	TGTGCCAGCAGCCCCTTGGTACAGGGGCGGACTGAAGCTTTCTTT
.	TRBV6-2/TRBV6-3	TRBJ2-1	.	CASSEGGIKNEQFF	TGTGCCAGCAGTGAGGGCGGGATTAAGAATGAGCAGTTCTTC